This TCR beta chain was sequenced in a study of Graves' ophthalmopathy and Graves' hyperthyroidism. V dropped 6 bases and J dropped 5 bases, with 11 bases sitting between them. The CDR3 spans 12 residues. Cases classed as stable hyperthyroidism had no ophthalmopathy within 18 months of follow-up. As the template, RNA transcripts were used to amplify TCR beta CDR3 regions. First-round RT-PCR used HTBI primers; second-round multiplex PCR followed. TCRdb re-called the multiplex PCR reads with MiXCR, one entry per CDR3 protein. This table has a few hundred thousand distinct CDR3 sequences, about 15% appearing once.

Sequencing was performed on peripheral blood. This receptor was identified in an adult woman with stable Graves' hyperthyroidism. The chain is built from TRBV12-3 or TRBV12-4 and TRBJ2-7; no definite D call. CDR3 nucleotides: TGTGCCAGCAGCCCGAGTCAAAACGAGCAGTACTTC. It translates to CASSPSQNEQYF.